Below are 4 T cell receptor beta chains sequenced from a single sample in a study of cytomegalovirus exposure and HLA in healthy donors. PCR involved 60 Vbeta and 13 Jbeta primers. Profiling relied on immunoSEQ multiplex PCR, and the TCRdb table lists in-frame clones only, not all of them. The table shows approximately 200,000 clones, with approximately 80% occurring only once. Specimen: PBMCs. Receptors originate from a woman aged 18-29 years in good health and CMV-seropositive.

The rearrangement joins TRBV5-1 to TRBJ1-2; D perhaps matches TRBD1 (6 bases). This CDR3 is 14 amino acids long. CDR1 is SGHRS and CDR2 is YFSETQ in the germline V gene. V lost 3 bases and J 4 bases, leaving 13 bases between the germline ends. The CDR3 region has the DNA TGCGCCAGCAGCTCGAGGGACATCGGCTATGGCTACACCTTC. Its protein product is CASSSRDIGYGYTF.

The chain joins TRBV7-8 to TRBJ2-5; the match to TRBD1 covers 9 bases. The CDR3 spans 14 residues. Trimming at V came to 1 base and at J to 3 bases, leaving 0 bases not matched to a gene. Germline V gene data show CDR1 as SGHVS and CDR2 as FQNEAQ. This CDR3 reads CASSLGQGEETQYF. The CDR3 DNA follows: TGTGCCAGCAGCTTAGGACAGGGGGAAGAGACCCAGTACTTC.

The J gene is TRBJ1-6, the V gene TRBV6-5, with TRBD1 matching over 9 bases. Per the germline V gene, CDR1 is MNHEY and CDR2 is SVGAGI. With V trimmed by 10 bases and J by 9 bases, 13 bases remained unmatched. This CDR3 has 15 residues. CDR3 region: CATMGQGRSGSPLHF. The CDR3 DNA reads TGTGCCACCATGGGACAGGGTCGGTCAGGTTCACCCCTCCACTTT.

This sequence joins TRBV28 and TRBJ1-1; 8 bases map to TRBD1. Germline lookup yields CDR1 MDHEN and CDR2 SYDVKM. Trimming at V came to 4 bases and at J to 14 bases, leaving 6 bases not matched to a gene. The CDR3 contains 11 residues. The CDR3 region has the DNA TGTGCCAGCAGTTCGACAGGGGACGTCTTCTTT. Its protein is CASSSTGDVFF.